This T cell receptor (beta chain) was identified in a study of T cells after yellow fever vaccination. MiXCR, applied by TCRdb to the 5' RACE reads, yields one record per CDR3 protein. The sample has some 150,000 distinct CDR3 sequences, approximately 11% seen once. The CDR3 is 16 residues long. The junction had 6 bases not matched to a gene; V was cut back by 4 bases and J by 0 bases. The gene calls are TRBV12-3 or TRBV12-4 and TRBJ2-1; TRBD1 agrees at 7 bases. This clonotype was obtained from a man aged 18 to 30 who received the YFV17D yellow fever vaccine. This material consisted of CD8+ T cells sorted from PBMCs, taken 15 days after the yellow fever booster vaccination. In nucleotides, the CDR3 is TGTGCCAGCAGTTATCAGGGACAGCTCTCCTACAATGAGCAGTTCTTC. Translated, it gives CASSYQGQLSYNEQFF.